Presented here are 25 T cell receptor beta chains from one specimen sequenced in a study of blood T cells in healthy people across ages. The authors ran a second PCR of about 7 to 11 cycles using a sample-barcoded 5' primer and a J-beta primer mix. TCRdb re-called the 5' RACE reads through MiXCR, storing one row per CDR3 protein. The table lists fewer than 950,000 distinct CDR3 sequences, 30% to 45% of them singletons. The sequencing sample was made of blood. Receptors were obtained from a man in his late teens or twenties in good health.

The rearrangement links TRBV7-9 to TRBJ1-4, with no clear D. V was trimmed by 1 base and J by 8 bases, leaving 17 bases between them. The germline V gene encodes CDR1 SEHNR and CDR2 FQNEAQ (reference sequence). The CDR3 loop spans 16 amino acids. This CDR3 is CASSLEPLGAGEKLFF. Here the CDR3 DNA reads TGTGCCAGCAGCTTAGAACCTTTGGGCGCTGGGGAAAAACTGTTTTTT.

The V call is TRBV29-1, the J call TRBJ2-7, with TRBD1 as a possible D gene (6 bases). The CDR3 contains 12 residues. The germline V gene encodes CDR1 SQVTM and CDR2 ANQGSEA. The germline V and J ends were trimmed by 5 bases and 5 bases, with 13 bases remaining between them. The CDR3 spells CSVHREPNEQYF. CDR3 sequence (DNA): TGCAGCGTTCACAGGGAGCCTAACGAGCAGTACTTC.

The chain joins TRBV4-1 to TRBJ1-1; weak D call: TRBD1 (6 bases). Trimming stripped 3 bases from V and 4 bases from J, with 12 bases between. The CDR3 totals 14 residues. The germline CDR1 and CDR2 sequences are MGHRA and YSYEKL. The CDR3, as DNA: TGCGCCAGCAGCCACACCAGGGGAAGCACTGAAGCTTTCTTT. It translates to CASSHTRGSTEAFF.

A few counts support this clonotype. The chain has TRBV20-1 and TRBJ1-1; TRBD1 might be the D (5 bases). Germline V gene lookup returns CDR1 DFQATT and CDR2 SNEGSKA (reference sequence). The CDR3 contains 13 residues. Trimming took 5 bases from V and 13 from J, leaving 23 bases between them. Written as DNA, the CDR3 is TGCAGTGCTCGACTCGGGGCAGCGGGGGGTGGTTTCTTT. It translates to CSARLGAAGGGFF.

The sample holds many counts of this clonotype. The chain combines TRBV4-1 with TRBJ2-5, with 12 bases aligning to TRBD1. Trimming cost V 8 bases and J 5 bases; bases outside gene matches: 6. CDR3 size: 14 residues. The germline V gene encodes CDR1 MGHRA and CDR2 YSYEKL. The CDR3 nucleotides read TGCGCCAGCCAGGGACAGGGGGCGTGGGAGACCCAGTACTTC. This codes for CASQGQGAWETQYF.

The chain couples TRBV20-1 to TRBJ2-7; TRBD1 might be the D (7 bases). The V gene lost 7 bases and the J gene lost 2 bases, with 12 bases spanning the gap. The germline gives CDR1 DFQATT, CDR2 SNEGSKA (reference sequence). This CDR3 region has 12 residues. The CDR3 is CSGQGGTYEQYF. The CDR3 nucleotides are TGCAGTGGGCAGGGGGGAACCTACGAGCAGTACTTC.

The sample holds many counts of this clonotype. V and J are TRBV7-2 and TRBJ2-3; unclear D gene. Trimming removed 8 bases from V and 10 bases from J, with 7 bases in between. This CDR3 contains 9 residues. CDR1 and CDR2 from the germline V gene are SGHTA and FQGNSA. For the CDR3, the DNA is TGTGCCAGCGGCCTCCCGCAGTATTTT. This codes for CASGLPQYF.

There are a few counts of this clonotype. The gene calls are TRBV3-1 and TRBJ2-3, with D unresolved. The CDR3 consists of 15 residues. Germline loops: CDR1 LGHDT, CDR2 YNNKEL (reference sequence). V shed 0 bases and J shed 2 bases, with 9 bases lying between them. CDR3 bases: TGTGCCAGCAGCCAAGATCCCGACAACACAGATACGCAGTATTTT. This sequence encodes CASSQDPDNTDTQYF.

This clonotype was detected ten times or more. The V call is TRBV27, the J call TRBJ2-1, with 10 bases matching TRBD1. CDR1 is MNHEY, CDR2 SMNVEV, per germline (reference sequence). Trimming took 5 bases from V and 7 from J; bases not matched to a gene: 2. The CDR3 runs 13 residues. In DNA form, the CDR3 reads TGTGCCAGCAGTCCGGACAGGGGGAATGAGCAGTTCTTC. This sequence encodes CASSPDRGNEQFF.

A few counts support this clonotype. CDR3 in DNA: TGTGCCAGCAGCTTTCGTCCAAACAGGGGAGAGTACAATGAGCAGTACTTC. Amino acids: CASSFRPNRGEYNEQYF. This chain joins TRBV5-5 and TRBJ2-7, with 7 positions matching TRBD1. J lost 7 bases, V lost 2 bases, and 18 bases had no gene match. This CDR3 is built from 17 residues. Germline V gene data show CDR1 as SGHKS and CDR2 as YYEKEE (reference sequence).

The sample holds many counts of this clonotype. V gene TRBV5-5 combines with J gene TRBJ2-1; a possible D gene is TRBD2 (7 bases). V dropped 4 bases and J dropped 3 bases, with 20 bases sitting between them. Per germline, CDR1 SGHKS and CDR2 YYEKEE (reference sequence). This CDR3 is 17 amino acids long. CDR3 amino acids: CASSRAHGGGLYNEQFF. The DNA of the CDR3 is TGTGCCAGCAGCCGGGCTCATGGCGGGGGCCTCTACAATGAGCAGTTCTTC.

This clonotype was counted a few times. CDR3 sequence (DNA): TGTGCCAGCAGTGAAACTGGGGCCAACGTCCTGACTTTC. Its protein product is CASSETGANVLTF. The J gene is TRBJ2-6, the V gene TRBV6-1; D remains unclear. This CDR3 is 13 amino acids long. CDR1 and CDR2 from the germline V gene are MNHNS and SASEGT. With 2 bases removed from V and 2 bases from J, the gap between germline ends came to 1 base.

As regards this clonotype: The junction shows a germline mismatch at one end, possibly a read error. This chain joins TRBV5-4 and TRBJ2-1, with a tentative D call TRBD1 (6 bases). Germline CDR1 is SGHNT and CDR2 is YYREEE (reference sequence). CDR3 size: 16 residues. The CDR3 bases are TGTGCCAGCAGCTTGGCCTTCGGGGACAAGCACAATGAGCAGGTCTTC. It translates to CASSLAFGDKHNEQVF.

The chain recombines TRBV19 with TRBJ1-4, with a weak D call TRBD1 (5 bases). This CDR3 has 15 amino acids. V shed 3 bases and J shed 5 bases, with 13 bases lying between them. CDR1 and CDR2 (germline): LNHDA, SQIVND (reference sequence). The chain's CDR3 is CASSIRDTGNEKLFF. For the CDR3, the DNA is TGTGCCAGTAGTATCAGGGATACGGGCAATGAAAAACTGTTTTTT.

The genes are TRBV10-3 and TRBJ2-1; a possible D gene is TRBD2 (7 bases). Near its end, the DNA agrees better with TRBJ2-7, so the J call may be wrong. CDR1 ENHRY and CDR2 SYGVKD come from the germline V gene. This CDR3 contains 17 residues. The CDR3, as DNA: TGTGCCATCAGTGAGTCCCCGACTAGCAGGGGAAACAATGAGCAGTACTTC. Translation gives CAISESPTSRGNNEQYF.

The chain recombines TRBV10-3 with TRBJ2-6; D gene ambiguous. The germline V gene encodes CDR1 ENHRY and CDR2 SYGVKD. V was pared by 2 bases and J by 0 bases, with 8 bases between. The CDR3 sequence is 16 residues long. CDR3 DNA: TGTGCCATCAGTGAGGGCAGCAACTCTGGGGCCAACGTCCTGACTTTC. Translation gives CAISEGSNSGANVLTF.

The chain employs TRBV25-1 and TRBJ1-2; weak D call: TRBD1 (6 bases). The CDR3 extends over 13 amino acids. Trimming took 4 bases from V and 6 from J, leaving 12 bases between them. Germline V gene sequence: CDR1 MGHDK, CDR2 SYGVNS. The CDR3 reads CASSVSNRDGYTF. For the CDR3, the DNA is TGTGCCAGCAGTGTGTCCAACAGGGATGGCTACACCTTC.

This clonotype showed up many times. The gene calls are TRBV20-1 and TRBJ2-5; the D gene is possibly TRBD2 (5 bases). This CDR3 is built from 12 residues. Germline V gene data show CDR1 as DFQATT and CDR2 as SNEGSKA (reference sequence). V lost 2 bases and J 5 bases, leaving 9 bases between the germline ends. The CDR3 coding sequence is TGCAGTGCTAGACTAGCTCAGGAGACCCAGTACTTC. Its protein is CSARLAQETQYF.

The V call is TRBV3-1, the J call TRBJ2-5, with D possibly matching TRBD1 (5 bases). The CDR3 contains 13 residues. Per the germline V gene, CDR1 is LGHDT and CDR2 is YNNKEL (reference sequence). The CDR3 DNA sequence: TGTGTTATATCGCAGGGCTTCCAAGAGACCCAGTACTTC. Protein: CVISQGFQETQYF.

CDR3 nucleotides: TGCGCCAGCAGCCAAGATCAAGAGGGGCCTAGCGGGGGAGCTAATTCTAGCACAGATACGCAGTATTTT. Protein sequence: CASSQDQEGPSGGANSSTDTQYF. The chain has TRBV4-3 and TRBJ2-3; 10 nucleotides match TRBD2. Per the germline V gene, CDR1 is LGHNA and CDR2 is YSLEER. This CDR3 contains 23 residues. Germline trimming cut 0 bases from V and 0 bases from J; bases unmatched to any gene: 21.

A few counts support this clonotype. This may stem from a read error, because a much larger clone lies one nucleotide away. The V and J genes are TRBV20-1 and TRBJ2-1, with 11 bases matching TRBD2. The germline V gene encodes CDR1 DFQATT and CDR2 SNEGSKA (reference sequence). CDR3 size: 16 residues. The V and J ends lost 6 bases and 9 bases, in that order; junction bases with no gene match: 16. CDR3: CSARFETSGGYGEQFF. The CDR3 DNA sequence: TGCAGTGCACGCTTTGAAACTAGCGGGGGCTATGGTGAGCAGTTCTTC.

Notes on this clonotype: A single base separates this from a much larger clone, so it may be a read error. The chain links TRBV5-1 to TRBJ1-6; unclear D gene. The CDR3 extends over 14 amino acids. Trimming took 0 bases from V and 11 from J, leaving 12 bases between them. The germline gives CDR1 SGHRS, CDR2 YFSETQ. CDR3 in amino acids: CASSLAGRGPPLHF. The CDR3 DNA is TGCGCCAGCAGCTTGGCAGGACGTGGCCCACCCCTCCACTTT.

V usage is TRBV27 and J usage is TRBJ1-4; D gene uncertain. Germline CDR1 is MNHEY and CDR2 is SMNVEV (reference sequence). Between the trimmed V and J ends, which lost 4 bases and 5 bases, there was a span of 8 bases. This CDR3 comprises 13 residues. CDR3 region: CASSSGRNEKLFF. CDR3 in DNA: TGTGCCAGCAGTTCGGGGAGGAATGAAAAACTGTTTTTT.

Points on this clonotype: A much larger clone is a single base away; this may be a read error. The chain combines TRBV4-1 with TRBJ2-5, with D unresolved. Germline V CDR1 and CDR2: MGHRA, YSYEKL. This CDR3 has 14 amino acids. The V end was cut by 0 bases, the J end by 1 base, with 6 bases between. CDR3 sequence reads: CASSQDRSQETQYF. CDR3 DNA: TGCGCCAGCAGCCAAGATCGCTCCCAAGAGACCCAGTACTTC.

The chain links TRBV12-3 or TRBV12-4 to TRBJ2-4, with D perhaps matching TRBD2 (7 bases). The DNA end is more similar to TRBJ2-7, so the J call may be wrong. This CDR3 is built from 16 residues. The CDR3, as DNA: TGTGCCAGCGCTCCCAGCAATGGCGGGGGCCCCTACGAGCAGTACTTC. Protein: CASAPSNGGGPYEQYF.